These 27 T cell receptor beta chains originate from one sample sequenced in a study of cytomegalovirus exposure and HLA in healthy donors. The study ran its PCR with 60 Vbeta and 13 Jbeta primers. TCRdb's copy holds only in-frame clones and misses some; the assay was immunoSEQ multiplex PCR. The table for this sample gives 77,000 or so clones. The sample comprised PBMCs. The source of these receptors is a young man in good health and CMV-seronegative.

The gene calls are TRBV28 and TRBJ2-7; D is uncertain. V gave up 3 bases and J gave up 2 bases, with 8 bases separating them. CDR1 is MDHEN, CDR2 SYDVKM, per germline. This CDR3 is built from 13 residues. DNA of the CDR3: TGTGCCAGCAGTTTTCGCGCTCCCTACGAGCAGTACTTC. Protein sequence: CASSFRAPYEQYF.

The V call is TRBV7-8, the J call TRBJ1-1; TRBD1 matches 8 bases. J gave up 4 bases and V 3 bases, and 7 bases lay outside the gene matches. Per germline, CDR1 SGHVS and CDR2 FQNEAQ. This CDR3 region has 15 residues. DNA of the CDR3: TGTGCCAGCAGCTTCCGACAGGGGCGGAGCACTGAAGCTTTCTTT. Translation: CASSFRQGRSTEAFF.

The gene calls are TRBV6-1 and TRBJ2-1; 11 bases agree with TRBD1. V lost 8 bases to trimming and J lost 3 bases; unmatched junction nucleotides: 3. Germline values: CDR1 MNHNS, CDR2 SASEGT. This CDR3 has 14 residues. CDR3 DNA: TGTGCCAGCGGGGACAGGGGGAACTACAATGAGCAGTTCTTC. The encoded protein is CASGDRGNYNEQFF.

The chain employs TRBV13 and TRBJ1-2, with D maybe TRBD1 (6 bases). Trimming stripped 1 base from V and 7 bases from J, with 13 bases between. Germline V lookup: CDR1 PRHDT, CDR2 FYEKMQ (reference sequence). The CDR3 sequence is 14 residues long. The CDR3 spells CASSLDPSRGGYTF. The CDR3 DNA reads TGTGCCAGCAGCTTAGATCCCTCCAGGGGTGGCTACACCTTC.

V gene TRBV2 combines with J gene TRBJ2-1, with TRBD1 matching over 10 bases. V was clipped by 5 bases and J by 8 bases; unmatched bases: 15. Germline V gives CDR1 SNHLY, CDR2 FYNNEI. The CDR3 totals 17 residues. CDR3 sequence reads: CASSLHPGQGSLDEQFF. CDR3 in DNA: TGTGCCAGCAGTTTACACCCGGGACAGGGGTCTTTGGATGAGCAGTTCTTC.

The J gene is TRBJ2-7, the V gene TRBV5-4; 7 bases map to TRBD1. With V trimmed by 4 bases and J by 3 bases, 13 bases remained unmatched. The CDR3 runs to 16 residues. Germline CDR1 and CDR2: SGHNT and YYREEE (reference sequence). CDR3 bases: TGTGCCAGCAGCGCCGATCGACAGGGTATTTACTACGAGCAGTACTTC. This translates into CASSADRQGIYYEQYF.

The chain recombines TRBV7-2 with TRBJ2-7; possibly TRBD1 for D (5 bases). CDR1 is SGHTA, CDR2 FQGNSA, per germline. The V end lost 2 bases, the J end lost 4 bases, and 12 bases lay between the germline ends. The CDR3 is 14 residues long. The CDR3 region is CASSLQQDLYEQYF. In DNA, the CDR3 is TGTGCCAGCAGCTTACAACAGGATCTGTACGAGCAGTACTTC.

This CDR3 is CASGPSTSGGNEQFF. DNA of the CDR3: TGTGCCAGCGGCCCCTCGACTAGCGGGGGCAATGAGCAGTTCTTC. V gene TRBV6-4 combines with J gene TRBJ2-1; TRBD2 agrees at 12 bases. Trimming removed 8 bases from V and 6 bases from J; junction bases left unmatched: 8. The CDR3 loop spans 15 amino acids. Germline V gene sequence: CDR1 MRHNA, CDR2 SNTAGT.

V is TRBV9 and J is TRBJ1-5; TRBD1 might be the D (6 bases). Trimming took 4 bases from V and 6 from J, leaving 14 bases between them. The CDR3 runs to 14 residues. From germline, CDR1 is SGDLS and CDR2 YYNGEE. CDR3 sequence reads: CASSPGGGPQPQHF. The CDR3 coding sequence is TGTGCCAGCAGCCCGGGCGGGGGCCCTCAGCCCCAGCATTTT.

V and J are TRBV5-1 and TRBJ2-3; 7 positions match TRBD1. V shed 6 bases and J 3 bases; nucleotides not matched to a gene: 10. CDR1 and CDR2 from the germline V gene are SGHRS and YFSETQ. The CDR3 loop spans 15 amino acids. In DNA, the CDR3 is TGCGCCAGCAACCGAGGGGGCAGGGCAACAGATACGCAGTATTTT. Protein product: CASNRGGRATDTQYF.

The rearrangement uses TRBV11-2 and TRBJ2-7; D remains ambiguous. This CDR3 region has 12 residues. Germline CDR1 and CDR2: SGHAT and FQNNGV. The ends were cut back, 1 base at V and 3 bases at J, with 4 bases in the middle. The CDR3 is CASSLVGYEQYF. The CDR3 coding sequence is TGTGCCAGCAGCTTAGTCGGCTACGAGCAGTACTTC.

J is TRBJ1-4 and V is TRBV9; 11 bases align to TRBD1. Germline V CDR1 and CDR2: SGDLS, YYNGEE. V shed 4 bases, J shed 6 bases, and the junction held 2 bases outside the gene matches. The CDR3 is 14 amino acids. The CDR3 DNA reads TGTGCCAGCAGCCGGGACAGGGGGGATGAAAAACTGTTTTTT. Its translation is CASSRDRGDEKLFF.

As DNA, the CDR3 is TGTGCCAGCAGTTACTTCCTCGGGATTGGCTCTGAAGCTTTCTTT. This sequence encodes CASSYFLGIGSEAFF. The V and J genes are TRBV6-6 and TRBJ1-1, with D hard to call. The CDR3 runs to 15 residues. Germline V gene lookup returns CDR1 MNHNY and CDR2 SVGAGI (reference sequence). Trimming shortened V by 1 base and J by 6 bases, and 15 bases separated the two germline ends.

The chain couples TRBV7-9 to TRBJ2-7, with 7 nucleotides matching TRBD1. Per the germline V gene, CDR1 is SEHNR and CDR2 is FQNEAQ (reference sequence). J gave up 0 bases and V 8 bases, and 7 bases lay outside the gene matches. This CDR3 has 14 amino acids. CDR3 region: CASDDREGSYEQYF. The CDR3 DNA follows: TGTGCCAGCGATGACAGGGAAGGCTCCTACGAGCAGTACTTC. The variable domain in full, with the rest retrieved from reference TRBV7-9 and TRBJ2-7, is DTGVSQNPRHKITKRGQNVTFRCDPISEHNRLYWYRQTLGQGPEFLTYFQNEAQLEKSRLLSDRFSAERPKGSFSTLEIQRTEQGDSAMYLCASDDREGSYEQYFGPGTRLTVT.

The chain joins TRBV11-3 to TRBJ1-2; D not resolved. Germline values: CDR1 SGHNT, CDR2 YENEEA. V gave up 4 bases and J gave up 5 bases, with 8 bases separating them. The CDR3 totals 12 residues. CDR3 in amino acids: CASSSTRYGYTF. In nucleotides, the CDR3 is TGTGCCAGCAGCTCCACTCGATATGGCTACACCTTC.

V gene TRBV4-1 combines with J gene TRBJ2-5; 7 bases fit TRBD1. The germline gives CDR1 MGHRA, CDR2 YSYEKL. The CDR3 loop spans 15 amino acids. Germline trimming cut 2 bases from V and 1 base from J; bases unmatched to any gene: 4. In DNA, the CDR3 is TGCGCCAGCAGCCAATCCGGGACAGCCCAAGAGACCCAGTACTTC. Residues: CASSQSGTAQETQYF.

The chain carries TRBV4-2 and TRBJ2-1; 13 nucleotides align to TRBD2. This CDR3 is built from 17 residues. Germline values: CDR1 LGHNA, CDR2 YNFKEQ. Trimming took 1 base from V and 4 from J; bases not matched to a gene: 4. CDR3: CASSQGRTSGGYNEQFF. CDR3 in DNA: TGTGCCAGCAGCCAAGGGAGGACTAGCGGGGGATACAATGAGCAGTTCTTC.

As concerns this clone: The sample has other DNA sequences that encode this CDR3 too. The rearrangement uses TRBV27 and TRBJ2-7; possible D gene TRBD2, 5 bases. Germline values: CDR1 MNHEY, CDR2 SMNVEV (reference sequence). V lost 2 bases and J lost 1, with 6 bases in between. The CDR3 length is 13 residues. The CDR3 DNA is TGTGCCAGCAGTTTACGAGGGTCCTACGAGCAGTACTTC. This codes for CASSLRGSYEQYF.

The CDR3 region is CASSTYTGNEQFF. The CDR3 nucleotides read TGTGCCAGTAGTACTTACACGGGGAATGAGCAGTTCTTC. The gene calls are TRBV19 and TRBJ2-1, with D tentatively TRBD2 (5 bases). Per the germline V gene, CDR1 is LNHDA and CDR2 is SQIVND (reference sequence). Trimming pared 4 bases from V and 7 bases from J, leaving 11 bases between. The CDR3 is made up of 13 amino acids.

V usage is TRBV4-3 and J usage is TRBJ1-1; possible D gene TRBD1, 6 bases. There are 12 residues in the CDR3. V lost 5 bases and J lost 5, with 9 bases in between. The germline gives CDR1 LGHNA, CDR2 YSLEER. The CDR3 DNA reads TGCGCCAGCAGCTCTGGACAGACTGAAGCTTTCTTT. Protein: CASSSGQTEAFF.

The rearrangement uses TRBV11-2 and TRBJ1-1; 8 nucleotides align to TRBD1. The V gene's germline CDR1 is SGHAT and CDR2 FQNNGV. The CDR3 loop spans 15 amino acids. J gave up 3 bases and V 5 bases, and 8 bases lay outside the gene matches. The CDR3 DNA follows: TGTGCCAGCAGCCGAGGAAAACAGGGGGACACTGAAGCTTTCTTT. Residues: CASSRGKQGDTEAFF.

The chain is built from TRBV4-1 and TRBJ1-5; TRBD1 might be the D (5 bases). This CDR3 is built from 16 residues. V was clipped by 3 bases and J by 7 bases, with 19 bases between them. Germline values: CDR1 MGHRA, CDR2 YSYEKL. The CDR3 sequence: CASSHAAGRREQPQHF. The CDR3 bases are TGCGCCAGCAGCCACGCAGCAGGGAGGAGGGAACAGCCCCAGCATTTT.

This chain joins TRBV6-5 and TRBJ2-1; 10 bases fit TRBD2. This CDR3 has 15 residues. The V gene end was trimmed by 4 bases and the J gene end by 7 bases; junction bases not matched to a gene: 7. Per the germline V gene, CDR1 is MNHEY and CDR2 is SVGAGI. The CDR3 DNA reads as TGTGCCAGCAGTTTCAGCGGGGGGGCTTGGAATGAGCAGTTCTTC. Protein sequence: CASSFSGGAWNEQFF.

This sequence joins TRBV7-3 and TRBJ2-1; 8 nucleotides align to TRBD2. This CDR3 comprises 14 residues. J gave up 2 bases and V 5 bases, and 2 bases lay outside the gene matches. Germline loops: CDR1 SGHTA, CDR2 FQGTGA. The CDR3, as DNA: TGTGCCAGCAGCCCGGGACTAGCCTACAATGAGCAGTTCTTC. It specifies CASSPGLAYNEQFF.

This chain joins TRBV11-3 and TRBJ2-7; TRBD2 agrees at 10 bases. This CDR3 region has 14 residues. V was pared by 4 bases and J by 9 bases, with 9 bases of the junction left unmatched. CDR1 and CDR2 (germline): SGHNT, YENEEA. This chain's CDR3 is CASSYPSGRAGQYF. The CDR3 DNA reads TGTGCCAGCAGCTATCCAAGCGGGAGGGCCGGGCAGTACTTC.

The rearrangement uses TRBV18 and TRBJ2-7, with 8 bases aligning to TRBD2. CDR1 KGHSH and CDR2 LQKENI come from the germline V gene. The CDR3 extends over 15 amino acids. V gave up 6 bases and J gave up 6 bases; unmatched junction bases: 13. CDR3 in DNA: TGTGCCAGCTCTACGCGGGGGGCCCCTTTAGTCGAGCAGTACTTC. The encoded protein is CASSTRGAPLVEQYF.

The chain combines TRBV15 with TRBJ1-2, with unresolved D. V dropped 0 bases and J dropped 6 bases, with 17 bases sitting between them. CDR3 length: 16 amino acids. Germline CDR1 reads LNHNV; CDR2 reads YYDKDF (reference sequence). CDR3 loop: CATSRDPTRRFDGYTF. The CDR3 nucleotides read TGTGCCACCAGCAGAGATCCGACGAGGCGTTTTGATGGCTACACCTTC. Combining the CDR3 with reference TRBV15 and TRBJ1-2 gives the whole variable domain DAMVIQNPRYQVTQFGKPVTLSCSQTLNHNVMYWYQQKSSQAPKLLFHYYDKDFNNEADTPDNFQSRRPNTSFCFLDIRSPGLGDTAMYLCATSRDPTRRFDGYTFGSGTRLTVV.